This T cell receptor beta chain is drawn from a study of blood T cell repertoires in COVID-19. As processed by the authors: Reference gene primers were amplified, and this amplification served to estimate nucleated cell counts. Using immunoSEQ multiplex PCR, the repertoire was profiled, and TCRdb retains in-frame clones only, with some absent. V and J calls and clone size are copied from that table; D and trimming were computed from the DNA. The table shows around 20,000 clones, with approximately 90% occurring only once. The material sequenced was PBMCs or T cells enriched from blood (not recorded which). The clonotype comes from a woman in her 30s who had recovered from COVID-19.

The DNA of the CDR3 is TGTGCCAGCTCACCCGTCGGGGGGGAGACCCAGTACTTC. This encodes CASSPVGGETQYF. The gene calls are TRBV18 and TRBJ2-5; TRBD2 aligns across 7 bases. Germline CDR1 and CDR2: KGHSH and LQKENI. Trimming cost V 3 bases and J 5 bases; bases outside gene matches: 3. CDR3 length: 13 residues.